The 5 T cell receptor beta chains below were found in one sample sequenced in a study of blood T cell repertoires in COVID-19. Clones were read by immunoSEQ multiplex PCR, and TCRdb kept only the in-frame ones, dropping some. The table includes tens of thousands of clones, roughly 91% detected once. The specimen sequenced was peripheral blood. These receptor sequences come from a man aged 65 to 79 with active or convalescent COVID-19.

This chain links TRBV19 with TRBJ1-5; maybe TRBD1 (6 bases). The CDR3 runs 16 residues. The V gene lost 4 bases and the J gene lost 3 bases, with 16 bases spanning the gap. Germline CDR1 LNHDA, CDR2 SQIVND (reference sequence). CDR3: CASSTRTARDNQPQHF. The CDR3 DNA sequence: TGTGCCAGTAGTACACGGACAGCCCGAGACAATCAGCCCCAGCATTTT.

This clone was picked up a small number of times. The CDR3, as DNA: TGTGCCAGCAGCTCGGGACAGGGGATTACTACTAGCACAGATACGCAGTATTTT. It is translated as CASSSGQGITTSTDTQYF. The chain couples TRBV7-6 to TRBJ2-3, with 10 bases lining up with TRBD1. Trimming took 4 bases from V and 0 from J; bases not matched to a gene: 10. Germline CDR1 and CDR2: SGHVS and FNYEAQ. CDR3 length equals 18 residues. Full variable domain (missing parts from reference TRBV7-6 and TRBJ2-3): GAGVSQSPRYKVTKRGQDVALRCDPISGHVSLYWYRQALGQGPEFLTYFNYEAQQDKSGLPNDRFSAERPEGSISTLTIQRTEQRDSAMYRCASSSGQGITTSTDTQYFGPGTRLTVL.

CDR3 sequence reads: CASMGQGSREAFF. The CDR3 DNA reads TGTGCCAGCATGGGACAGGGCTCCAGGGAAGCTTTCTTT. V is TRBV7-2 and J is TRBJ1-1; 9 nucleotides align to TRBD1. Per germline, CDR1 SGHTA and CDR2 FQGNSA. J lost 8 bases, V lost 7 bases, and 8 bases had no gene match. CDR3 length: 13 amino acids.

The CDR3 bases are TGTGCCAGCAGTAGGGACAGGGAAGGCTACACCTTC. Translated, it gives CASSRDREGYTF. The chain links TRBV4-2 to TRBJ1-2, with TRBD1 matching 9 bases. J lost 8 bases, V lost 6 bases, and 4 bases had no gene match. CDR1 LGHNA and CDR2 YNFKEQ come from the germline V gene. CDR3 size: 12 residues.

The V and J genes are TRBV3-1 (or the pseudogene TRBV3-2) and TRBJ1-5; D is unresolved. V was shortened by 4 bases and J by 0 bases, with 10 bases between the two germline ends. The germline CDR1 and CDR2 sequences are LGHDT and YNNKEL (reference sequence). The CDR3 loop spans 15 amino acids. The DNA of the CDR3 is TGTGCCAGCAGCCCGGGAAGAGGTAGCAATCAGCCCCAGCATTTT. Its translation is CASSPGRGSNQPQHF.